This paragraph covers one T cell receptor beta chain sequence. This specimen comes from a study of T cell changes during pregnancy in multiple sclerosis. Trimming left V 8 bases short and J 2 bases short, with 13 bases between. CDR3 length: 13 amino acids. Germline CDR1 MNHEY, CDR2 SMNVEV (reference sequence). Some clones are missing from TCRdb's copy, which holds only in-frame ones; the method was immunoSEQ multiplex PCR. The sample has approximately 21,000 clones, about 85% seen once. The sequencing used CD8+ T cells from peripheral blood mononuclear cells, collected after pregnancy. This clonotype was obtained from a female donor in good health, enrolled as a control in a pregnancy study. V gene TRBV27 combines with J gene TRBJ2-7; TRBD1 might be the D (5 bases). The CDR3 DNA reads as TGTGCCAGCTCCGTCCAGGGTGCCTACGAGCAGTACTTC. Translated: CASSVQGAYEQYF.